This T cell receptor (beta chain) came from a study of T cells after yellow fever vaccination. Study-wide results and caveats: Reappearance after the booster was observed for most primary-vaccination clones (roughly 97% CD4, just over 85% CD8). Abundant clonotypes (contaminants from the bulk population) could be present in FACS-sorted repertoires. Among all clonotypes, a small share was observed in both CD4 and CD8 compartments.

By 5'RACE template switching, TCR cDNA was produced, with a universal primer site and UMIs added in the process. MiXCR was run by TCRdb on the 5' RACE reads, yielding one entry per CDR3 protein. Of a few hundred thousand distinct CDR3 sequences listed, 6.2% are singletons. J gave up 1 base and V 6 bases, and 6 bases lay outside the gene matches. The length of the CDR3 is 15 residues. Germline loops: CDR1 DFQATT, CDR2 SNEGSKA (reference sequence). This clonotype was observed a few times. What it recognizes is unknown. The sample in question was PBMCs, obtained 5 days after the yellow fever booster vaccination. This chain connects TRBV20-1 to TRBJ2-4; 10 positions match TRBD2. The receptor was derived from a man between 25 and 39 years old who received the YFV17D yellow fever vaccine. For the CDR3, the DNA is TGCAGTGCCGAAAATAGCGGGAGGGCCAAAAACATTCAGTACTTC. It yields the protein CSAENSGRAKNIQYF.